Listed below are T cell receptor beta chains from one sample, sequenced in a study of cytomegalovirus exposure and HLA in healthy donors. Assay used: immunoSEQ multiplex PCR; TCRdb lists only in-frame clones, some missing. The data hold 150,000 to 200,000 clones, with 84% observed a single time. The sample comprised PBMCs. The receptors shown here come from a boy aged 5-17 years in good health and CMV-seronegative. Both conserved end residues are part of each CDR3. Fields, in order: J gene, V gene, D gene, clone size, CDR3 DNA, CDR3 protein. A D gene is named only where the DNA matches it firmly. Size is omitted from some rows. Given values are once, few, many or a class for expanded clones.

j_gene: TRBJ2-2; v_gene: TRBV2; d_gene: NA; abundance: few; CDR3nt: TGTGCCAGCAGGCTCCGGGATCCCCTCGGGGAGCTGTTTTTT; CDR3aa: CASRLRDPLGELFF
j_gene: TRBJ2-6; v_gene: TRBV5-6; d_gene: NA; abundance: NA; CDR3nt: TGTGCCAGCAGCTTGGTCTCAGGGCTTAACTCTGGGGCCAACGTCCTGACTTTC; CDR3aa: CASSLVSGLNSGANVLTF
j_gene: TRBJ1-4; v_gene: TRBV18; d_gene: NA; abundance: NA; CDR3nt: TGTGCCAGCTCACCACCCAGGGGAACTAATGAAAAACTGTTTTTT; CDR3aa: CASSPPRGTNEKLFF
j_gene: TRBJ1-5; v_gene: TRBV5-6; d_gene: NA; abundance: once; CDR3nt: TGTGCCAGCAGCTTGGCAGGTTATAGCAATCAGCCCCAGCATTTT; CDR3aa: CASSLAGYSNQPQHF
j_gene: TRBJ1-1; v_gene: TRBV11-3; d_gene: NA; abundance: NA; CDR3nt: TGTGCCAGCAGCCCGAGCGGCCCGAACACTGAAGCTTTCTTT; CDR3aa: CASSPSGPNTEAFF
j_gene: TRBJ2-6; v_gene: TRBV29-1; d_gene: TRBD1; abundance: NA; CDR3nt: TGCAGCGTTGAGGGGACAGGAACTGGGGCCAACGTCCTGACTTTC; CDR3aa: CSVEGTGTGANVLTF
j_gene: TRBJ2-7; v_gene: TRBV5-1; d_gene: NA; abundance: NA; CDR3nt: TGCGCCAGTTACTACGACAGTACAAGCTACGAGCAGTACTTC; CDR3aa: CASYYDSTSYEQYF
j_gene: TRBJ1-5; v_gene: TRBV7-9; d_gene: NA; abundance: NA; CDR3nt: TGTGCCAGCAGCTCAGCAAGTCGAGGAGGTCAGCCCCAGCATTTT; CDR3aa: CASSSASRGGQPQHF
j_gene: TRBJ2-2; v_gene: TRBV5-1; d_gene: TRBD2; abundance: NA; CDR3nt: TGCGCCAGCAGCCCGACTAGCGGGAGCACCGGGGAGCTGTTTTTT; CDR3aa: CASSPTSGSTGELFF
j_gene: TRBJ2-5; v_gene: TRBV30; d_gene: TRBD2; abundance: NA; CDR3nt: TGTGCCTGGCATCCGGCGGGGGGGGAGACCCAGTACTTC; CDR3aa: CAWHPAGGETQYF
j_gene: TRBJ2-3; v_gene: TRBV29-1; d_gene: NA; abundance: NA; CDR3nt: TGCAGCGTCAGACAGACCGGAGATACGCAGTATTTT; CDR3aa: CSVRQTGDTQYF
j_gene: TRBJ1-5; v_gene: TRBV6-5; d_gene: NA; abundance: NA; CDR3nt: TGTGCCAGCAGTTCGAAACAGGGATATAGCAATCAGCCCCAGCATTTT; CDR3aa: CASSSKQGYSNQPQHF
j_gene: TRBJ2-7; v_gene: TRBV6-1; d_gene: NA; abundance: NA; CDR3nt: TGTGCCAGCGCAATAACAGGAGTTGCCGAGCAGTACTTC; CDR3aa: CASAITGVAEQYF
j_gene: TRBJ2-2; v_gene: TRBV5-1; d_gene: TRBD2; abundance: NA; CDR3nt: TGCGCCAGCAGCTCCGGGACTAGGGACACCGGGGAGCTGTTTTTT; CDR3aa: CASSSGTRDTGELFF
j_gene: TRBJ2-2; v_gene: TRBV9; d_gene: NA; abundance: NA; CDR3nt: TGTGCCAGCAGCGTAGAGGCAGGGTGGACCGGGGAGCTGTTTTTT; CDR3aa: CASSVEAGWTGELFF
j_gene: TRBJ1-1; v_gene: TRBV4-1; d_gene: TRBD1; abundance: NA; CDR3nt: TGCGCCAGCAGCCAAGCGAGGCGACAGGGAAAAGAAGCTTTCTTT; CDR3aa: CASSQARRQGKEAFF
j_gene: TRBJ2-3; v_gene: TRBV10-2; d_gene: TRBD1; abundance: NA; CDR3nt: TGCGCCAGCATAATCCCGGACAGGGGGCATGGCGATACGCAGTATTTT; CDR3aa: CASIIPDRGHGDTQYF
j_gene: TRBJ1-1; v_gene: TRBV7-3; d_gene: NA; abundance: NA; CDR3nt: TGTGCCAGCAGCTTAGGGGGCGCGGTCACTGAAGCTTTCTTT; CDR3aa: CASSLGGAVTEAFF
j_gene: TRBJ1-1; v_gene: TRBV30; d_gene: NA; abundance: NA; CDR3nt: TGTGCCTGGAATCTACAGGCGAACACTGAAGCTTTCTTT; CDR3aa: CAWNLQANTEAFF
j_gene: TRBJ1-1; v_gene: TRBV6-5; d_gene: TRBD1; abundance: NA; CDR3nt: TGTGCCAGCAGTTACGGGACAGGGTTGAACACTGAAGCTTTCTTT; CDR3aa: CASSYGTGLNTEAFF
j_gene: TRBJ1-4; v_gene: TRBV6-5; d_gene: TRBD1; abundance: NA; CDR3nt: TGTGCCAGCTCAGGGGGCCGGAATGAAAAACTGTTTTTT; CDR3aa: CASSGGRNEKLFF
j_gene: TRBJ2-3; v_gene: TRBV6-1; d_gene: NA; abundance: NA; CDR3nt: TGTGCCAGCAGAACGGGCACAGATACGCAGTATTTT; CDR3aa: CASRTGTDTQYF